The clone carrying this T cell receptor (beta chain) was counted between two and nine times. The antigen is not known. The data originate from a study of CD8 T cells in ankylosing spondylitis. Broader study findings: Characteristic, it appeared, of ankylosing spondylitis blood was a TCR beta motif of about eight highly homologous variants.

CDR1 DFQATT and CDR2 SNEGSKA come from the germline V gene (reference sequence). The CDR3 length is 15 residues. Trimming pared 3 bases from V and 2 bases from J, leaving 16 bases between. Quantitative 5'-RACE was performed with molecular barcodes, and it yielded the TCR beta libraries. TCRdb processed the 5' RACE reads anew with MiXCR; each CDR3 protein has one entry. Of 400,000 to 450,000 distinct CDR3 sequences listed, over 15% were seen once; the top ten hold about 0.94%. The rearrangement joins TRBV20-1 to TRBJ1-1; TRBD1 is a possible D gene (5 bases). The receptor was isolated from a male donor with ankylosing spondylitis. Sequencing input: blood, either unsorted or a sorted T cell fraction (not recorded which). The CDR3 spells CSARAGQGYNTEAFF. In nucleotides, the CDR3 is TGCAGTGCTAGGGCAGGGCAGGGATATAACACTGAAGCTTTCTTT.